Listed here is a single T cell receptor (beta chain). Its specificity is unknown. Other DNA sequences from this sample encode an identical CDR3 as well. Amplification used 60 Vbeta primers and 13 Jbeta primers. In the authors' workflow: Tens of millions of unique TCR beta chains, about 10 million of them shared, were counted by a later analysis. Some clones are missing from TCRdb's copy, which holds only in-frame ones; the method was immunoSEQ multiplex PCR. D and trimming were read from the DNA, whereas the V and J calls and clone size are those reported in that table. The sample consists of roughly 120,000 clones, 70% to 80% of them appearing once. Between the trimmed V and J ends, which lost 0 bases and 2 bases, there was a span of 16 bases. CDR1 LGHNA and CDR2 YSLEER come from the germline V gene. The CDR3 has 17 amino acids. The data belong to a study of cytomegalovirus exposure and HLA in healthy donors. Study details: Ancestry clustering placed around 80% of 300 to 400 genotyped donors in the Caucasian-associated cluster.

Overall study results and limits: Productive rates of about 90% or about 30% were seen for most TCR beta V segments in an earlier analysis. In a later analysis, TCR beta V- and J-gene trimming was associated with a missense DCLRE1C variant.

The sequence was collected from a man aged 50-59 years in good health and CMV-seropositive. Sequenced material: PBMCs. The chain is built from TRBV4-3 and TRBJ1-2; D might be TRBD1 (5 bases). The CDR3 loop is CASSQERAGSKNYGYTF. The CDR3 coding sequence is TGCGCCAGCAGCCAAGAAAGGGCAGGGTCAAAAAACTATGGCTACACCTTC.